These T cell receptor beta chains were read from a single sample in a study of blood T cell repertoires in COVID-19. Libraries were prepared by immunoSEQ multiplex PCR; TCRdb keeps only in-frame clonotypes and omits some of them. Among about 200,000 clones listed, 85% were seen once. Sequencing input: peripheral blood. These receptors came from a man between 60 and 75 years old with COVID-19, enrolled during active disease. The CDR3 runs from the conserved cysteine through the conserved F or W. The order of the fields is clone size, V gene, D gene, J gene, CDR3 protein, CDR3 DNA. The D gene is left open where the match is weak. Not all rows give a size; the values are once, few, many and, for expanded clones, a class.

>NA|TRBV6-5|NA|TRBJ2-5
CACPGVSGETQYF
TGTGCCTGCCCAGGGGTATCCGGGGAGACCCAGTACTTC
>once|TRBV7-6|TRBD1|TRBJ2-5
CASTPLVGTGKETQYF
TGTGCCAGCACCCCCTTAGTCGGGACAGGCAAAGAGACCCAGTACTTC
>NA|TRBV18|NA|TRBJ1-1
CASSPGGHTEAFF
TGTGCCAGCTCACCAGGGGGCCACACTGAAGCTTTCTTT
>few|TRBV11-2|TRBD1|TRBJ1-5
CASGQGAGQPQHF
TGTGCCAGCGGTCAGGGGGCTGGACAGCCCCAGCATTTT
>NA|TRBV4-2|TRBD1|TRBJ2-1
CASSPDRGHNEQFF
TGTGCCAGCAGCCCCGACAGGGGGCACAATGAGCAGTTCTTC
>once|TRBV5-4|TRBD1|TRBJ1-6
CASSLAKGTGRGPLHF
TGTGCCAGCAGCTTGGCCAAGGGGACAGGCCGGGGACCCCTCCACTTT
>once|TRBV27|TRBD2|TRBJ2-3
CASSGRIDITQYF
TGTGCCAGCAGCGGGAGGATAGACATTACGCAGTATTTT
>NA|TRBV5-1|TRBD2|TRBJ2-1
CASSLPASGGNEQFF
TGCGCCAGCAGCTTGCCGGCTAGCGGGGGCAATGAGCAGTTCTTC
>NA|TRBV10-1|TRBD1|TRBJ1-2
CASPQGARYGYTF
TGCGCCAGTCCACAGGGGGCCCGCTATGGCTACACCTTC
>few|TRBV2|TRBD1|TRBJ2-2
CASSEFRDSYTGELFF
TGTGCCAGCAGTGAATTTAGGGACAGCTACACCGGGGAGCTGTTTTTT
>few|TRBV12-3/TRBV12-4|NA|TRBJ2-7
CASSLRRDEQYF
TGTGCCAGCAGTTTAAGGCGGGACGAGCAGTACTTC
>NA|TRBV9|NA|TRBJ2-1
CASSNTGSSYNEQFF
TGTGCCAGCAGTAATACAGGGAGCTCCTACAATGAGCAGTTCTTC
>NA|TRBV2|NA|TRBJ1-5
CASRTESNQPQHF
TGTGCCAGCCGGACAGAAAGCAATCAGCCCCAGCATTTT
>NA|TRBV25-1|TRBD1|TRBJ1-4
CASSERTGTNEKLFF
TGTGCCAGCAGTGAACGGACAGGGACTAATGAAAAACTGTTTTTT